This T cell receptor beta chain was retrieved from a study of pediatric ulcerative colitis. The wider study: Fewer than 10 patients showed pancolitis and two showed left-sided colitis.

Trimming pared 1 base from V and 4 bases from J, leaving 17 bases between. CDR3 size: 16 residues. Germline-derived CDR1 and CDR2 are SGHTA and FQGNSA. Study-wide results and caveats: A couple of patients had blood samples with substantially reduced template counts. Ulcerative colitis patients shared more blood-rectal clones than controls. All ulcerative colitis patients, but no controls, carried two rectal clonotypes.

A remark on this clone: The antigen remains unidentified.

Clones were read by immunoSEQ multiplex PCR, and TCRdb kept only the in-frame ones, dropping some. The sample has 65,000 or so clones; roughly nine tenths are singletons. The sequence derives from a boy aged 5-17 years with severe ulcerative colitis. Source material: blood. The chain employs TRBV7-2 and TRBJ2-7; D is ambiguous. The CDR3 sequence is CASSLGFTQNAYEQYF. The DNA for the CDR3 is TGTGCCAGCAGCTTAGGTTTCACCCAAAACGCTTACGAGCAGTACTTC. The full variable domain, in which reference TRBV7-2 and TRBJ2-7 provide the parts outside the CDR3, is GAGVSQSPSNKVTEKGKDVELRCDPISGHTALYWYRQSLGQGLEFLIYFQGNSAPDKSGLPSDRFSAERTGGSVSTLTIQRTQQEDSAVYLCASSLGFTQNAYEQYFGPGTRLTVT.